The 2 T cell receptor beta chains below all came from one sample that was sequenced in a study of early T cells in non-severe SARS-CoV-2 infection. TCRdb re-called the 5' RACE reads with MiXCR, one entry per CDR3 protein. The sample lists over 100,000 distinct CDR3 sequences; around 14% were seen once. Sequenced: whole blood. The receptors here all came from an adult who was a healthcare worker with PCR-confirmed SARS-CoV-2 infection or an uninfected control (not recorded which).

This clonotype was picked up a small number of times. This chain links TRBV18 with TRBJ1-4; D gene unclear. V shed 3 bases and J shed 4 bases, with 9 bases lying between them. Germline V gene data show CDR1 as KGHSH and CDR2 as LQKENI. The CDR3 length is 14 residues. The CDR3 sequence is CASSPAVRNEKLFF. CDR3 nucleotides: TGTGCCAGCTCACCCGCGGTCCGTAATGAAAAACTGTTTTTT.

A few counts support this clonotype. The gene calls are TRBV28 and TRBJ2-3, with 12 bases fitting TRBD2. This CDR3 is 15 amino acids long. The germline V gene encodes CDR1 MDHEN and CDR2 SYDVKM. The J segment lost 5 bases and the V segment lost 7 bases, leaving 7 bases of the junction unmatched. CDR3 DNA: TGTGCCAGCACCCCTCTAGCGGGAGGGCAAGATACGCAGTATTTT. Residues: CASTPLAGGQDTQYF.